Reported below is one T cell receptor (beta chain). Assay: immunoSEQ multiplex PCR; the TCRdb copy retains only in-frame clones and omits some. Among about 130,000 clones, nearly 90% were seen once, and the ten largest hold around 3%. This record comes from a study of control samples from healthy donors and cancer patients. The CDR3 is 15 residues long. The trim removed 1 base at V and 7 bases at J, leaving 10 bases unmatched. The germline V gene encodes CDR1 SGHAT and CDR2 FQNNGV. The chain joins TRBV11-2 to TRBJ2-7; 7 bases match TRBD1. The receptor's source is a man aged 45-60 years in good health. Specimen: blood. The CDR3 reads CASSLVHRGAAEQYF. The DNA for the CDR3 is TGTGCCAGCAGCTTAGTCCACAGGGGTGCCGCTGAGCAGTACTTC.